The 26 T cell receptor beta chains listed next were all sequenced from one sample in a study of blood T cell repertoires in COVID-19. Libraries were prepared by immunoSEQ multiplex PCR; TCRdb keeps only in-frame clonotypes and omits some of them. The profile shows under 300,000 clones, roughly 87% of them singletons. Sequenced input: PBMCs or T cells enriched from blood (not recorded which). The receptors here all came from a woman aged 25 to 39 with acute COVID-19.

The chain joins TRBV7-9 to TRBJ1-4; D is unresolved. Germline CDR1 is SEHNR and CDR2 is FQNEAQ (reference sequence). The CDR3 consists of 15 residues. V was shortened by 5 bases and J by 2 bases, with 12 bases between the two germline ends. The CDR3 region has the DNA TGTGCCAGCAGCCCCCCGGGTGGGACTAATGAAAAACTGTTTTTT. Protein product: CASSPPGGTNEKLFF. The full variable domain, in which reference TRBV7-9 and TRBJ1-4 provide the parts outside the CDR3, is DTGVSQNPRHKITKRGQNVTFRCDPISEHNRLYWYRQTLGQGPEFLTYFQNEAQLEKSRLLSDRFSAERPKGSFSTLEIQRTEQGDSAMYLCASSPPGGTNEKLFFGSGTQLSVL.

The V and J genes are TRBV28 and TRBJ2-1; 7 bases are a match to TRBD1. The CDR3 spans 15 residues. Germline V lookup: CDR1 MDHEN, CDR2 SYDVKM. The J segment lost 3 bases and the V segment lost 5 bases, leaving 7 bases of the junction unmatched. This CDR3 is CASSLATGIYNEQFF. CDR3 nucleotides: TGTGCCAGCAGTCTCGCGACAGGGATCTACAATGAGCAGTTCTTC.

CDR3 sequence reads: CASSPAGTSIYNEQFF. The CDR3 region has the DNA TGTGCCAGCAGTCCAGCCGGGACTAGTATTTACAATGAGCAGTTCTTC. The chain has TRBV27 and TRBJ2-1; TRBD2 aligns across 8 bases. This CDR3 region has 16 residues. The V and J ends lost 5 bases and 4 bases, in that order; junction bases with no gene match: 10. Germline values: CDR1 MNHEY, CDR2 SMNVEV (reference sequence).

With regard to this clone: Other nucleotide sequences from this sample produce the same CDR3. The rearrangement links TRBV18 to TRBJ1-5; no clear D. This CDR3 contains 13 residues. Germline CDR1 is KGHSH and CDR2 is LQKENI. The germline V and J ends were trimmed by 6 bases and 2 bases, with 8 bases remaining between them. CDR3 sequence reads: CASSPAGNQPQHF. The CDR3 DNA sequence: TGTGCCAGCTCCCCCGCGGGCAATCAGCCCCAGCATTTT.

The CDR3: CASSAFSGRALETQYF. The CDR3 coding sequence is TGTGCCAGTAGTGCCTTTAGCGGGAGGGCCTTGGAGACCCAGTACTTC. The V and J genes are TRBV19 and TRBJ2-5, with 11 bases that match TRBD2. J lost 5 bases, V lost 5 bases, and 10 bases had no gene match. Germline V gene data show CDR1 as LNHDA and CDR2 as SQIVND (reference sequence). The CDR3 contains 16 residues.

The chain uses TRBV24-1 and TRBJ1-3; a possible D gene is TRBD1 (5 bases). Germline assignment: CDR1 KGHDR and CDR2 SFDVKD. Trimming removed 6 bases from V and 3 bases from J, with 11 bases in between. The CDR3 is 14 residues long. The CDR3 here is CATSLWGGGNTIYF. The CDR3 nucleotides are TGTGCCACCAGTCTTTGGGGGGGTGGAAACACCATATATTTT.

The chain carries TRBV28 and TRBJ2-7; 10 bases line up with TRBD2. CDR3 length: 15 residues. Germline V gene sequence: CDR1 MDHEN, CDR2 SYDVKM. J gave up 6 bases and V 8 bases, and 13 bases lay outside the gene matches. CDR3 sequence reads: CASWDQAGGPGEQYF. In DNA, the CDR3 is TGTGCCAGCTGGGATCAAGCGGGAGGGCCGGGCGAGCAGTACTTC.

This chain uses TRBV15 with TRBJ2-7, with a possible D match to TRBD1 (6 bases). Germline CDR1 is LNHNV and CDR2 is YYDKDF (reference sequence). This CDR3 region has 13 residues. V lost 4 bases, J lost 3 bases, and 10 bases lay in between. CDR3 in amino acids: CATSIPGDYEQYF. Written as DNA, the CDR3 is TGTGCCACCAGCATCCCAGGGGACTACGAGCAGTACTTC.

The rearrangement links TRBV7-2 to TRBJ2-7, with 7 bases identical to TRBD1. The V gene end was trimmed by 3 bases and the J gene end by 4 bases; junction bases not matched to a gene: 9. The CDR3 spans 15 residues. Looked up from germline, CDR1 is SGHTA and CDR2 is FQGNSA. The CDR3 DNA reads TGTGCCAGCAGCTTGACGAGCGTGACAGGGTACGAGCAGTACTTC. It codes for CASSLTSVTGYEQYF.

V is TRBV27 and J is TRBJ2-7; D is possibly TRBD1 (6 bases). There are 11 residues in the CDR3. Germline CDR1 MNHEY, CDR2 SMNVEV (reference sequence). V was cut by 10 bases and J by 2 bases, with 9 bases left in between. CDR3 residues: CATGGTYEQYF. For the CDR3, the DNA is TGTGCCACTGGGGGCACCTACGAGCAGTACTTC.

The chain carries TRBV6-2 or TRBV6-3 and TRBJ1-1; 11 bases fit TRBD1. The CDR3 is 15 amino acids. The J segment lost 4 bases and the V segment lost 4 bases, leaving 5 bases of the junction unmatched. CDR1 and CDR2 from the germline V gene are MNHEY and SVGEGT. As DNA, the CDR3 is TGTGCCAGCAGTTTACCGGGACAGGGGGGCACTGAAGCTTTCTTT. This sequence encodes CASSLPGQGGTEAFF.

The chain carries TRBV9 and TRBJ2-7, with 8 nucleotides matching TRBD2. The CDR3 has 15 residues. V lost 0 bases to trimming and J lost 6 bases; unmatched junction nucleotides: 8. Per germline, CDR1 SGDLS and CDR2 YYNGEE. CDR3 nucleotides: TGTGCCAGCAGCGTAGGAGCGGGAGCCACACTCGAGCAGTACTTC. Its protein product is CASSVGAGATLEQYF.

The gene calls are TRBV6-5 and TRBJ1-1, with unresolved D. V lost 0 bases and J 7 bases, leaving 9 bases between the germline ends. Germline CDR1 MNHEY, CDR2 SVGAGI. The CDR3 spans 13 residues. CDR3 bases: TGTGCCAGCAGTTACTCGTTCCGGGTTGAAGCTTTCTTT. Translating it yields CASSYSFRVEAFF.

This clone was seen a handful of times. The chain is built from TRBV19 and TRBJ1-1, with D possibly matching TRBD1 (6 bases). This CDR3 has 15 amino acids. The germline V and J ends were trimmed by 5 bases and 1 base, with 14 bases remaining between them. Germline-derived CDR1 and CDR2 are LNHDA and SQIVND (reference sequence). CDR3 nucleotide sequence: TGTGCCAGTAGTGAGGCAGGGGTGGCGAACACTGAAGCTTTCTTT. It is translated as CASSEAGVANTEAFF.

The CDR3 region has the DNA TGTGCCAGTAGTATTTTGGCAGGGCGGTCCAACTATGGCTACACCTTC. This encodes CASSILAGRSNYGYTF. J is TRBJ1-2 and V is TRBV19; D might be TRBD1 (5 bases). Germline CDR1 reads LNHDA; CDR2 reads SQIVND (reference sequence). There are 16 residues in the CDR3. The germline V and J ends were trimmed by 3 bases and 2 bases, with 16 bases remaining between them.

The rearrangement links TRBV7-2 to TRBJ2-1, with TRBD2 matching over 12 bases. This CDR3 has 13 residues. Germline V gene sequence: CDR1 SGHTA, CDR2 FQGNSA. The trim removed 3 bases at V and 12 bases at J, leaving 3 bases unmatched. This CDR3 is CASSLETSGRQFF. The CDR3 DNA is TGTGCCAGCAGCTTGGAGACTAGCGGGAGGCAGTTCTTC.

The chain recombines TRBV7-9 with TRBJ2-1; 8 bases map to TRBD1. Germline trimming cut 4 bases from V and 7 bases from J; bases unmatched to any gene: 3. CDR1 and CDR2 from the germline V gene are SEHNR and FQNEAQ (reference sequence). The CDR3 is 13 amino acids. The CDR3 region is CASSSNRGNEQFF. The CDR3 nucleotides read TGTGCCAGCAGCTCGAACAGGGGGAATGAGCAGTTCTTC.

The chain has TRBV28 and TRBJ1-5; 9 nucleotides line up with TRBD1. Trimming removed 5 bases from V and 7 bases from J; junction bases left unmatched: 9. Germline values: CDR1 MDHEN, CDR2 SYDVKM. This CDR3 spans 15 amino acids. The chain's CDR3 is CASSTTGGAWQPQHF. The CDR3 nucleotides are TGTGCCAGCAGTACCACAGGGGGCGCTTGGCAGCCCCAGCATTTT.

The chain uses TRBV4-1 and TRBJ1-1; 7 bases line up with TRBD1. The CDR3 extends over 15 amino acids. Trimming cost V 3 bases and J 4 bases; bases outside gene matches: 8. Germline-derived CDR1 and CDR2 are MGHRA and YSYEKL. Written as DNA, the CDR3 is TGCGCCAGCAGCCACGTACAGGGGAGAGGCACTGAAGCTTTCTTT. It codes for CASSHVQGRGTEAFF.

The CDR3 DNA reads as TGTGCCAGCAGCTTGGGGCAGGGCCCAGAAAACATTCAGTACTTC. Protein sequence: CASSLGQGPENIQYF. The chain joins TRBV7-9 to TRBJ2-4; a weak D match, TRBD1 (5 bases). Germline CDR1 is SEHNR and CDR2 is FQNEAQ (reference sequence). Deletions cut 3 bases from V and 5 bases from J, with 14 bases between. The CDR3 sequence is 15 residues long. The full variable domain, completed using reference TRBV7-9 and TRBJ2-4, is DTGVSQNPRHKITKRGQNVTFRCDPISEHNRLYWYRQTLGQGPEFLTYFQNEAQLEKSRLLSDRFSAERPKGSFSTLEIQRTEQGDSAMYLCASSLGQGPENIQYFGAGTRLSVL.

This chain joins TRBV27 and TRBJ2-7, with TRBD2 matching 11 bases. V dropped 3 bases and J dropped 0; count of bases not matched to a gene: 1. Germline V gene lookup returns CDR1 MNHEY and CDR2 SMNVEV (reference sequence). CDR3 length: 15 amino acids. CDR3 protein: CASSFLAGGSYEQYF. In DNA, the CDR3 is TGTGCCAGCAGTTTTCTAGCGGGAGGCTCCTACGAGCAGTACTTC.

CDR3 coding DNA: TGTGCCAGCAGCTTCAGGGAAGGGGCCCAAGAGACCCAGTACTTC. Protein product: CASSFREGAQETQYF. This rearrangement joins TRBV7-9 to TRBJ2-5, with D maybe TRBD1 (5 bases). The CDR3 extends over 15 amino acids. The V end was cut by 3 bases, the J end by 1 base, with 12 bases between. Germline-derived CDR1 and CDR2 are SEHNR and FQNEAQ (reference sequence).

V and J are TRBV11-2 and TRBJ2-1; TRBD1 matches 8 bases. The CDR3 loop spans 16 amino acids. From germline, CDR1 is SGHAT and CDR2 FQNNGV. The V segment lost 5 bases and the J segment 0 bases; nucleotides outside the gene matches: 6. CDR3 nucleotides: TGTGCCAGCAGCCCCACAGGGGGAAGCTCCTACAATGAGCAGTTCTTC. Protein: CASSPTGGSSYNEQFF. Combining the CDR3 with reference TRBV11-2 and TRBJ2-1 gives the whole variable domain EAGVAQSPRYKIIEKRQSVAFWCNPISGHATLYWYQQILGQGPKLLIQFQNNGVVDDSQLPKDRFSAERLKGVDSTLKIQPAKLEDSAVYLCASSPTGGSSYNEQFFGPGTRLTVL.

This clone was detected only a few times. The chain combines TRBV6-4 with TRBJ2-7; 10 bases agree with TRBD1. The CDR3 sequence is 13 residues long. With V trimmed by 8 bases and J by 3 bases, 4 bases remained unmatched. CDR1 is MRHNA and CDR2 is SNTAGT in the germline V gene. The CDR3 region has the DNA TGTGCCAGCGCCCGGGACAGGGGCTACGAGCAGTACTTC. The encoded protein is CASARDRGYEQYF.

The CDR3 loop reads CASMVYGGAVEAFF. DNA for the CDR3: TGTGCCAGCATGGTCTACGGGGGTGCGGTTGAAGCTTTCTTT. This chain connects TRBV28 to TRBJ1-1; tentatively, D is TRBD1 (5 bases). Germline assignment: CDR1 MDHEN and CDR2 SYDVKM. The CDR3 length is 14 residues. Trimming pared 7 bases from V and 7 bases from J, leaving 19 bases between.

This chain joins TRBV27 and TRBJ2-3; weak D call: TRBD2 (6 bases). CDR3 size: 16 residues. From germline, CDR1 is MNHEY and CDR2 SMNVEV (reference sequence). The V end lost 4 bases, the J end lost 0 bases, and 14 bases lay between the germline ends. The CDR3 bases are TGTGCCAGCAGTTGGGCGGGGACGACTAGCACAGATACGCAGTATTTT. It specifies CASSWAGTTSTDTQYF.